This note documents a single T cell receptor beta chain sequence. Its antigen specificity is not known. Per-base quality was not reported, and no clone a single base away is much larger than it. Taken from cysteine to phenylalanine, the CDR3 has 16 residues. Left in the record is the CDR3 DNA by itself, 48 bases read in frame from the first base. The germline V gene supplies CDR1 SGHRS and CDR2 YFSETQ. Trimming costs V 2 bases and J 2 bases, and their ends lie 13 bases apart. The collaborating institutions used their own protocols to collect whole blood in K2EDTA tubes. For TCRbeta analysis, collaborator samples were shipped as frozen whole blood, as isolated PBMCs, or as DNA extracted from either sample type. The data belong to a study of blood T cell repertoires in COVID-19 (dated by TCRdb to the early 2020s). For the study in its entirety: The collaborator samples originated in the United States, Italy and Spain and spanned the acute and convalescent phases of COVID-19. Deeply sampled blood TCRbeta repertoires from subjects exposed to, actively infected with, or recovered from COVID-19 were included in the dataset. Where available, HLA class I and class II types were obtained from metadata supplied by the sample provider rather than from assay-based typing. The prospective study material was composed of cDNA or gDNA derived from T cells, B-cell-depleted T cells, or PBMCs. The repertoires were made available in a free public database intended to serve as a resource for research on the immune response to SARS-CoV-2. Nearly every sample came with metadata listing a de-identified subject ID, COVID-19 status, age in years and sex. The samples were drawn from the first 160 participants of the ongoing ImmuneRACE study and from 950 to 1,500 subjects provided by 6 global collaborators. Study-level results and caveats: How much clinical and demographic metadata was included differed by source and by participant, and the metadata was provided uncurated.

TCRbeta CDR3 regions were amplified from genomic DNA by means of the immunoSEQ Assay, a bias-controlled multiplex PCR. In the original analysis: The number of nucleated cells in each sample was estimated by amplification of reference gene primers within the assay. To quantify the absolute abundance of each unique TCRbeta CDR3 rearrangement, sequence reads were collapsed and filtered. For each sample, productive Simpson clonality was calculated as the square root of Simpson's diversity index across productive rearrangements. TCRdb provides this immuneACCESS table in a form limited to in-frame rearrangements. Some clones are lacking; in checked studies, under half of them reflect an unresolved V gene, and why the rest are absent is not known. D and trimming were read from the DNA, whereas the V and J calls and clone size are those reported in that table. The sample yields 95,000 to 110,000 clones; roughly nine tenths were counted once. Of the sample, around 5.8% is held by the ten largest clones.

The origin of this receptor is a human donor in a cohort sampled during active COVID-19. The rearranged chain carries TRBV5-1 and TRBJ2-2; a tentative D match to TRBD2 spans 6 bases. The sample comprised peripheral blood. The nucleotide sequence is TGCGCCAGCAGCTTATCGGGCGGGACTAACACCGGGGAGCTGTTTTTT. This sequence encodes CASSLSGGTNTGELFF.